These T cell receptor beta chains were read from a single sample in a study of CD8 T cells in ankylosing spondylitis. TCRdb redid the calling of the 5' RACE reads with MiXCR, one entry per CDR3 protein. The sample yields around 490,000 distinct CDR3 sequences, over 4% seen once. Sequencing input: blood, either unsorted or a sorted T cell fraction (not recorded which). The receptors derive from a male donor with ankylosing spondylitis. The CDR3 runs from the conserved cysteine through the conserved F or W. The order of the fields is D gene, V gene, clone size, J gene, CDR3 protein, CDR3 DNA. The D gene is left open where the match is weak. The listing skips clone size in some rows; elsewhere it reads once, few, many or a size class.

D: TRBD1; V: TRBV18; size: many; J: TRBJ2-3; CDR3: CASSPTTGGTDTQYF; DNA: TGTGCCAGCTCACCGACGACAGGGGGAACAGATACGCAGTATTTT
D: .; V: TRBV7-2; size: .; J: TRBJ1-2; CDR3: CASSPQSGLSHGYTF; DNA: TGTGCCAGCAGCCCACAGTCGGGCCTCTCCCATGGCTACACCTTC
D: TRBD2; V: TRBV10-3; size: many; J: TRBJ2-1; CDR3: CAIRGTSGRQRDNEQFF; DNA: TGTGCCATCAGAGGGACTAGCGGGAGGCAGCGCGACAATGAGCAGTTCTTC
D: .; V: TRBV19; size: .; J: TRBJ2-1; CDR3: CATRLSSSYNEQFF; DNA: TGTGCCACCAGACTCTCGAGTTCCTACAATGAGCAGTTCTTC
D: TRBD2; V: TRBV5-1; size: many; J: TRBJ2-5; CDR3: CASSFGTSGGAETQYF; DNA: TGCGCCAGCAGCTTCGGGACTAGCGGGGGGGCGGAGACCCAGTACTTC
D: .; V: TRBV27; size: many; J: TRBJ2-1; CDR3: CASRSPRPSSYNEQFF; DNA: TGTGCCAGCAGATCACCCAGGCCCAGCTCCTACAATGAGCAGTTCTTC
D: .; V: TRBV7-8; size: many; J: TRBJ1-4; CDR3: CASSSNSYREKLFF; DNA: TGTGCCAGCAGCTCTAACTCGTACCGTGAAAAACTGTTTTTT
D: .; V: TRBV3-1; size: few; J: TRBJ2-1; CDR3: CASSQELGTPFF; DNA: TGTGCCAGCAGCCAAGAACTAGGGACCCCTTTCTTC
D: TRBD1; V: TRBV27; size: many; J: TRBJ1-2; CDR3: CASSPLTGGAGYTF; DNA: TGTGCCAGCAGTCCACTGACAGGGGGGGCTGGCTACACCTTC
D: .; V: TRBV5-1; size: many; J: TRBJ1-1; CDR3: CASSLEGARGTEAFF; DNA: TGCGCCAGCAGCTTGGAAGGGGCGAGGGGCACTGAAGCTTTCTTT
D: .; V: TRBV7-9; size: many; J: TRBJ2-3; CDR3: CASSFRGHTDTQYF; DNA: TGTGCCAGCAGTTTTCGCGGGCACACAGATACGCAGTATTTT
D: TRBD2; V: TRBV20-1; size: .; J: TRBJ2-1; CDR3: CSALSPAGGRRWQFF; DNA: TGCAGTGCCCTTTCTCCCGCGGGAGGGCGTCGGTGGCAGTTCTTC
D: .; V: TRBV7-6; size: many; J: TRBJ2-7; CDR3: CASSLAGAGVSEQYF; DNA: TGTGCCAGCAGCTTAGCGGGGGCGGGGGTTAGCGAGCAGTACTTC
D: .; V: TRBV9; size: few; J: TRBJ2-1; CDR3: CASSVDGHPGNEQFF; DNA: TGTGCCAGCAGCGTCGACGGGCACCCGGGGAATGAGCAGTTCTTC
D: .; V: TRBV9; size: many; J: TRBJ1-2; CDR3: CASSVGWGHGYTF; DNA: TGTGCCAGCAGCGTGGGCTGGGGACATGGCTACACCTTC
D: TRBD1; V: TRBV30; size: .; J: TRBJ1-2; CDR3: CAWSRTGGDYTF; DNA: TGTGCCTGGAGTCGGACAGGGGGAGACTACACCTTC
D: TRBD1; V: TRBV29-1; size: .; J: TRBJ2-1; CDR3: CSGGTAYNEQFF; DNA: TGCAGCGGGGGGACAGCTTACAATGAGCAGTTCTTC
D: .; V: TRBV5-1; size: many; J: TRBJ2-7; CDR3: CASTFGGSYEQYF; DNA: TGCGCCAGCACCTTCGGAGGCTCCTACGAGCAGTACTTC
D: .; V: TRBV27; size: many; J: TRBJ2-3; CDR3: CASRLRGATDTQYF; DNA: TGTGCCAGCAGACTCAGAGGGGCCACAGATACGCAGTATTTT
D: TRBD2; V: TRBV5-1; size: many; J: TRBJ2-7; CDR3: CASRRTSGSQDEQYF; DNA: TGCGCCAGCCGCCGGACTAGCGGGAGTCAGGACGAGCAGTACTTC
D: TRBD2; V: TRBV7-2; size: many; J: TRBJ2-1; CDR3: CASSLVGGAKNEQFF; DNA: TGTGCCAGCAGCTTAGTCGGGGGGGCGAAGAATGAGCAGTTCTTC
D: .; V: TRBV28; size: many; J: TRBJ2-1; CDR3: CASSFVRDEQFF; DNA: TGTGCCAGCAGTTTTGTCAGGGATGAGCAGTTCTTC
D: .; V: TRBV27; size: many; J: TRBJ2-5; CDR3: CASSDRRGPETQYF; DNA: TGTGCCAGCAGTGACAGGAGAGGGCCAGAGACCCAGTACTTC
D: TRBD1; V: TRBV29-1; size: many; J: TRBJ1-3; CDR3: CSATDRDNSYSGNTIYF; DNA: TGCAGCGCGACTGACAGGGATAATTCCTACTCTGGAAACACCATATATTTT
D: .; V: TRBV5-1; size: many; J: TRBJ2-7; CDR3: CASTGGRYSYEQYF; DNA: TGCGCCAGCACCGGGGGGCGATACTCCTACGAGCAGTACTTC
D: .; V: TRBV7-2; size: many; J: TRBJ2-7; CDR3: CASSRNGQGMTEQYF; DNA: TGTGCCAGCAGCCGAAATGGACAAGGGATGACCGAGCAGTACTTC
D: .; V: TRBV29-1; size: many; J: TRBJ1-3; CDR3: CSVLGGVSGNTIYF; DNA: TGCAGCGTCCTAGGCGGGGTGTCTGGAAACACCATATATTTT
D: .; V: TRBV29-1; size: many; J: TRBJ2-7; CDR3: CSVRLEPYEQYF; DNA: TGCAGCGTTCGTCTAGAACCCTACGAGCAGTACTTC
D: .; V: TRBV4-2; size: many; J: TRBJ2-4; CDR3: CASSPQQVKASLTKNIQYF; DNA: TGTGCCAGCAGCCCCCAGCAGGTGAAGGCCTCGCTGACCAAAAACATTCAGTACTTC
D: TRBD1; V: TRBV18; size: many; J: TRBJ1-2; CDR3: CASSPDRGRREGYTF; DNA: TGTGCCAGCTCACCAGACAGGGGAAGAAGAGAAGGCTACACCTTC
D: .; V: TRBV9; size: many; J: TRBJ1-3; CDR3: CASSVQATRNTIYF; DNA: TGTGCCAGCAGCGTTCAGGCAACGCGAAACACCATATATTTT
D: TRBD1; V: TRBV12-3/TRBV12-4; size: many; J: TRBJ1-3; CDR3: CASSRDRRNTIYF; DNA: TGTGCCAGCAGTAGGGACAGAAGAAACACCATATATTTT
D: .; V: TRBV6-4; size: many; J: TRBJ2-2; CDR3: CASSDAAPGELFF; DNA: TGTGCCAGCAGTGACGCGGCTCCCGGGGAGCTGTTTTTT
D: TRBD1; V: TRBV20-1; size: many; J: TRBJ2-7; CDR3: CSARDPRGQGPYEQYF; DNA: TGCAGTGCTAGAGACCCCCGTGGACAGGGACCCTACGAGCAGTACTTC
D: .; V: TRBV5-1; size: many; J: TRBJ2-7; CDR3: CASSLGQDYGQYF; DNA: TGCGCCAGCAGCTTGGGACAGGACTACGGGCAGTACTTC
D: TRBD2; V: TRBV3-1; size: .; J: TRBJ2-1; CDR3: CASSRLGLAGHYNEQFF; DNA: TGTGCCAGCAGCCGACTCGGACTAGCGGGGCACTACAATGAGCAGTTCTTC
D: .; V: TRBV7-2; size: few; J: TRBJ2-3; CDR3: CASSLASRSYTQYF; DNA: TGTGCCAGCAGCTTAGCTTCCCGTTCCTATACGCAGTATTTT